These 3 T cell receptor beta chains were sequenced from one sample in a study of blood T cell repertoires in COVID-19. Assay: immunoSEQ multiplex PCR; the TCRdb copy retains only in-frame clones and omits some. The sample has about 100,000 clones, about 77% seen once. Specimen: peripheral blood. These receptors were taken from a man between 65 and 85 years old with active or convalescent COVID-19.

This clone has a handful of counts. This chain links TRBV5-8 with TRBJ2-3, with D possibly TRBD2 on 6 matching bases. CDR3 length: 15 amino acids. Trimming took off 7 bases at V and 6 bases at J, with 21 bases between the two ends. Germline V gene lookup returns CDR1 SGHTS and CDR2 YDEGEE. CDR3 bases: TGTGCCAGCGGGCCGGGACTCCACCGTTCGGATACGCAGTATTTT. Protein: CASGPGLHRSDTQYF.

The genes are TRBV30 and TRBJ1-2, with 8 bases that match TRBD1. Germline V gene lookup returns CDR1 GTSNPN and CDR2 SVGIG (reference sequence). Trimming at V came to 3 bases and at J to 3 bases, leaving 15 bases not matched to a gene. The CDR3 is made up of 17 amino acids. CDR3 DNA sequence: TGTGCCTGGAGAGCAGGGGGCAGGGAGTGGAGGGACTATGGCTACACCTTC. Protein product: CAWRAGGREWRDYGYTF.

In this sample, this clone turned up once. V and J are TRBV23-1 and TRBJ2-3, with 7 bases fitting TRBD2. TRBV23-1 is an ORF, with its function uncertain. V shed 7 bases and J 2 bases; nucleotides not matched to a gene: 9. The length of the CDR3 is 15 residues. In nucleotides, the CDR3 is TGCGCCAGCACCTTCGCGGGGGAGATCACAGATACGCAGTATTTT. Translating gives CASTFAGEITDTQYF.